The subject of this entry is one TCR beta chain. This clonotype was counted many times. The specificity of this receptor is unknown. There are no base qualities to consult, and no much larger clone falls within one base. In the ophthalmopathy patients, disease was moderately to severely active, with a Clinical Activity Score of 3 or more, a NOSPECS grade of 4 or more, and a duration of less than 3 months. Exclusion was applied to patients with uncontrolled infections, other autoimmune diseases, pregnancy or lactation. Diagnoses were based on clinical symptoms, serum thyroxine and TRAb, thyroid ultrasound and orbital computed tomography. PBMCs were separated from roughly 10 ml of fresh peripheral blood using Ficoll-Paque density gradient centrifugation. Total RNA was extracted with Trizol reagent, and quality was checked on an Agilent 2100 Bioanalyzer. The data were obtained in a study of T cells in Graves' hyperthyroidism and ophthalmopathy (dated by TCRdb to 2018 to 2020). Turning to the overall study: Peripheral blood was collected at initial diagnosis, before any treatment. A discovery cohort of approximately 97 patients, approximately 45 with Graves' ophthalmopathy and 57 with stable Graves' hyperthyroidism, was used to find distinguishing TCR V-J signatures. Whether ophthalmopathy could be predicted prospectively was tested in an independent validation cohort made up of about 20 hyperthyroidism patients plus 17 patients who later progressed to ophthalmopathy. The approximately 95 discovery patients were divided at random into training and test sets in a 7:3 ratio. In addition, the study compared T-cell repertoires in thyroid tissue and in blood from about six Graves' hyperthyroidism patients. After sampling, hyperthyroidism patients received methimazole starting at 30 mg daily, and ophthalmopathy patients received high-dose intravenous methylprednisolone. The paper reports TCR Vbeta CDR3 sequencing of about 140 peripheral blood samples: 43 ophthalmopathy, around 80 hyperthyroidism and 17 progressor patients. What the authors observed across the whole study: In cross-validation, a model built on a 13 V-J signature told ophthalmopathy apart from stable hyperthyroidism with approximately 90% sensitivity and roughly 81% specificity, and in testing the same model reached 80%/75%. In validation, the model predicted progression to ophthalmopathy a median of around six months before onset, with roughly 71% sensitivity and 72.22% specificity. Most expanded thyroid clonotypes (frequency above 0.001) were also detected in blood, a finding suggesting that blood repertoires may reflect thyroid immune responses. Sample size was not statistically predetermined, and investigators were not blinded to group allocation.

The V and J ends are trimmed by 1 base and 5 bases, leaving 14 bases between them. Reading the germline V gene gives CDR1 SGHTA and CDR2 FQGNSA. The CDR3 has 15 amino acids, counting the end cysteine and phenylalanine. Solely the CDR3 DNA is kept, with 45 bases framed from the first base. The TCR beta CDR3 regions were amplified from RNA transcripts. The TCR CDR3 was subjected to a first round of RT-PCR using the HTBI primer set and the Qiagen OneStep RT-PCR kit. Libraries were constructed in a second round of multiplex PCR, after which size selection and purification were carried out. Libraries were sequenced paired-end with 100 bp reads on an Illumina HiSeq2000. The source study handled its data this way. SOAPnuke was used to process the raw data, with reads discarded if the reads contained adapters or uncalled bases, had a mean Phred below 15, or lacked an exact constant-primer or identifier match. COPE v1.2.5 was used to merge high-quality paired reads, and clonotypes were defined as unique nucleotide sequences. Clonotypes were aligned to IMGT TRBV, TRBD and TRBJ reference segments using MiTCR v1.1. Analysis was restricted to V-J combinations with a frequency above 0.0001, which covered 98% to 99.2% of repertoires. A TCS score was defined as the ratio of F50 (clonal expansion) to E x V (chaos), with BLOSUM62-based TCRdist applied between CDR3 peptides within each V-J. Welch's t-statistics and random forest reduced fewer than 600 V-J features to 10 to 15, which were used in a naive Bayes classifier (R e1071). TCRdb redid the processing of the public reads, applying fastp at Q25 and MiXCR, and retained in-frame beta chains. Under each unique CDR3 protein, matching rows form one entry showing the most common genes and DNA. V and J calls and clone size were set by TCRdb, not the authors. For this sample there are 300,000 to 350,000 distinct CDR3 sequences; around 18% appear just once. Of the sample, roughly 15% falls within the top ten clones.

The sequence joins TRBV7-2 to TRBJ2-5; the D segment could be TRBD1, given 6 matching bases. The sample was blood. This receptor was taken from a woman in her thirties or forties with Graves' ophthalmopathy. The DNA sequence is TGTGCCAGCAGCTTAGACAGGGCCGGCGAGGAGACCCAGTACTTC. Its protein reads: CASSLDRAGEETQYF.